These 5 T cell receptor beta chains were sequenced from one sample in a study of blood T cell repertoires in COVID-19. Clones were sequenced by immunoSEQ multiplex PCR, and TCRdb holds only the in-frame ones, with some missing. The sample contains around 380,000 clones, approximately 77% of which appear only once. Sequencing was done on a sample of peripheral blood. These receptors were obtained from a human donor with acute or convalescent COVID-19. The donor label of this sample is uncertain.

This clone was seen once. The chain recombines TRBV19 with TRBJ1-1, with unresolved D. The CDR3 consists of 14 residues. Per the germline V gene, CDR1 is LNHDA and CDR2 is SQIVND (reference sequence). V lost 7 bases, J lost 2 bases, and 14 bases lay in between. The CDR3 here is CASNNRQINTEAFF. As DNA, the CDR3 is TGTGCCAGTAATAACAGACAAATTAACACTGAAGCTTTCTTT.

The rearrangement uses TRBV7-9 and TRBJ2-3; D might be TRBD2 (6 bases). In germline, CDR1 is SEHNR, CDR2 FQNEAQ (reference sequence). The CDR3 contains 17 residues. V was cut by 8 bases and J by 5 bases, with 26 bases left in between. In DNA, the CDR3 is TGTGCCAGCCCCCCCGGGGCGGGAATGGGAGTTAAAGATACGCAGTATTTT. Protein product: CASPPGAGMGVKDTQYF.

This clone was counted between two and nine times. As DNA, the CDR3 is TGTGCCAGCAGTTTCCGCCGAACAGGGTCGGCCTACGAGCAGTACTTC. Translating gives CASSFRRTGSAYEQYF. The gene calls are TRBV6-2 or TRBV6-3 and TRBJ2-7; tentative D call: TRBD1 (6 bases). CDR1 and CDR2 (germline): MNHEY, SVGEGT. The CDR3 contains 16 residues. Trimming stripped 4 bases from V and 2 bases from J, with 18 bases between.

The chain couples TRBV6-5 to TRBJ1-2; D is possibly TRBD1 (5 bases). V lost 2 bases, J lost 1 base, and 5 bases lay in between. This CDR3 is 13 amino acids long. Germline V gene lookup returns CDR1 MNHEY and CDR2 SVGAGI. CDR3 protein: CASSYDSNYGYTF. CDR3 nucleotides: TGTGCCAGCAGTTACGACAGTAACTATGGCTACACCTTC.

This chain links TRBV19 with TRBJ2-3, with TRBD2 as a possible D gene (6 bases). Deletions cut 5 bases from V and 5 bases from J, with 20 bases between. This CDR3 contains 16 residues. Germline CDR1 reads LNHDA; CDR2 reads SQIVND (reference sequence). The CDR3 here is CASSASGLPARDTQYF. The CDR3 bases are TGTGCCAGTAGTGCCTCCGGACTACCGGCGAGAGATACGCAGTATTTT.